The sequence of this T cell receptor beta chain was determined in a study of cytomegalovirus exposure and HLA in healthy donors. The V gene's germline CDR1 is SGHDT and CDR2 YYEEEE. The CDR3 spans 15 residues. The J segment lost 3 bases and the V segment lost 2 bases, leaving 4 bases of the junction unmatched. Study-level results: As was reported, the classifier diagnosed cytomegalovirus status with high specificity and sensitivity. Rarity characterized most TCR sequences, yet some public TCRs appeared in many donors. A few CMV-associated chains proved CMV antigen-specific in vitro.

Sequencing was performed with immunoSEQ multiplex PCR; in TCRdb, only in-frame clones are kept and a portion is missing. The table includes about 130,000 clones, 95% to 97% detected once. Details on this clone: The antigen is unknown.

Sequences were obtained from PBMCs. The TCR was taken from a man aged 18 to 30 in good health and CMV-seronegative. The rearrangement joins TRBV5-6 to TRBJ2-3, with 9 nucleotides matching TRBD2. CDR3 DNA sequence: TGTGCCAGCAGCTTACTAGCGGGTTGGACAGATACGCAGTATTTT. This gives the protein CASSLLAGWTDTQYF.